This section outlines one T cell receptor beta chain sequence together with its context. Its cognate antigen has yet to be identified. Per-base quality was not reported, and no clone a single base away is much larger than it. Based on the germline V gene (reference sequence), the CDR1 and CDR2 sequences are LNHDA and SQIVND. From the cysteine up to the phenylalanine, the CDR3 has a length of 19 residues. Only CDR3 DNA remains: 57 bases, in frame from the first base. Trimming accounts for 7 bases at V and 6 bases at J, while the number of junction bases matched to no gene is 24. The library was produced with the immunoSEQ multiplex PCR assay. TCRdb mirrors the immuneACCESS table, restricted to in-frame sequences. Some clones are absent from its copies; in checked studies, under half trace to an unresolved V gene, and the reason for the others is unknown. The sample table records 500,000 to 750,000 clones; around nine tenths of these occur just once. Of the sample, 0.0095% to 0.011% is held by the ten largest clones.

The data were obtained in a study of shared T cell receptors in the human thymus (TCRdb year 2021). General notes on the study: The study examined how self-reactive, shared T-cell receptor alpha chains are generated in the human thymus.

These sequences were also reported in another study, on human thymus T cells. As described in the second report: Donors were immunologically healthy infants undergoing open corrective cardiac surgery for congenital heart defects in Finland. Thymus tissue was obtained as surgical resects removed during corrective cardiac surgery. Usage of V and J gene segments appeared to be biased in both the thymic and the peripheral blood repertoires. The related research found that thymic TCR repertoires overlapped highly between unrelated individuals. The study described the TCR alpha and beta repertoires in about eight infant thymus samples and a few matching peripheral blood samples. The infant donors were about 7 to 244 days old, and the cohort included roughly six males and a couple of females. Thymocytes were mechanically released from the tissue and were stored as pellets of 10-30 million cells at -70 degrees C. Genomic DNA was extracted from frozen cell pellets with a QIAsymphony instrument. Using the immunoSEQ multiplex PCR assay, the TCRB and TCRAD loci were amplified from a standardized quantity of quality-controlled genomic DNA. The amplicons spanned the V(D)J region and were long enough to cover the CDR3 and allow V and J genes to be identified. Amplicon sequencing was performed on an Illumina platform through the commercial immunoSEQ service. Primer bias and sequencing errors were corrected as previously described, and TCRAD and TCRB definitions were based on the IMGT database. Repertoires were analysed with immunoSEQ Analyzer 3.0 and VDJTools, covering basic statistics, V/J segment usage, diversity estimates, rarefaction and pairwise overlap. Chao1, ChaoE, Efron-Thisted, Shannon and inverse Simpson indices were used to estimate diversity, which was also estimated on datasets down-sampled to the smallest sample. Repertoire overlap was determined by strict matching of CDR3 nucleotide sequence, V gene and J gene, and Jaccard-based multidimensional scaling clustering was applied. On average, roughly 810,000 unique TCRB clonotypes were obtained from thymus samples, compared with roughly 89,000 from blood samples.

The source of this sequence is a boy under two years old with a congenital heart defect. Donor details come from another sample of the same person, matched by shared clones. Sample: thymocytes. The V gene is TRBV19 and the J gene is TRBJ1-1; the central 9 bases match TRBD1. The bases are TGTGCCAGTACCCACGTCCGCGGGACAGGGTCTTATTGGGAGGCTGAAGCTTTCTTT. It encodes CASTHVRGTGSYWEAEAFF.